The 24 T cell receptor beta chains below all came from one sample that was sequenced in a study of CD8 T cells in Susac syndrome. The RNA input was roughly 0.45 to 1 ug, and it was reverse transcribed with random hexamers. TCRdb re-called the immunoSEQ multiplex PCR reads through MiXCR, storing one row per CDR3 protein. In the table there are hundreds of thousands of distinct CDR3 sequences, about 94% of which are singletons. The source material was CD4+ T cells from PBMCs. The receptors stem from a human donor with Susac syndrome.

The V call is TRBV30, the J call TRBJ1-2, with D hard to call. The CDR3 is made up of 13 amino acids. CDR1 and CDR2 (germline): GTSNPN, SVGIG (reference sequence). V was cut by 2 bases and J by 7 bases, with 14 bases left in between. CDR3 sequence (DNA): TGTGCCTGGAGTAGAACGGGCCGGGGTGGCTACACCTTC. Translated, it gives CAWSRTGRGGYTF.

The chain links TRBV4-3 to TRBJ2-7; weak D call: TRBD2 (5 bases). The CDR3 is made up of 15 amino acids. Germline-derived CDR1 and CDR2 are LGHNA and YSLEER. Trimming shortened V by 1 base and J by 3 bases, and 13 bases separated the two germline ends. This CDR3 is CASSQGGHSGYEQYF. The CDR3 DNA is TGCGCCAGCAGCCAAGGGGGTCACAGCGGCTACGAGCAGTACTTC.

The V call is TRBV15, the J call TRBJ1-4; D not certain. The CDR3 is made up of 12 amino acids. The V end lost 8 bases, the J end lost 5 bases, and 9 bases lay between the germline ends. Germline assignment: CDR1 LNHNV and CDR2 YYDKDF (reference sequence). This chain's CDR3 is CATGRLNEKLFF. As DNA, the CDR3 is TGTGCCACCGGGAGACTGAATGAAAAACTGTTTTTT.

The gene calls are TRBV20-1 and TRBJ1-1, with D possibly matching TRBD1 (6 bases). Trimming left V 2 bases short and J 0 bases short, with 10 bases between. Per germline, CDR1 DFQATT and CDR2 SNEGSKA (reference sequence). The CDR3 contains 14 residues. CDR3 protein: CSARTDSLNTEAFF. The CDR3 nucleotides read TGCAGTGCTAGAACGGACAGTCTGAACACTGAAGCTTTCTTT.

This clonotype has a single count. The CDR3 region is CASSRGQSSNQPQHF. CDR3 nucleotide sequence: TGTGCCAGCAGCCGGGGACAGTCTAGCAATCAGCCCCAGCATTTT. The chain recombines TRBV2 with TRBJ1-5; 7 nucleotides match TRBD1. Trimming removed 6 bases from V and 0 bases from J; junction bases left unmatched: 5. The CDR3 has 15 residues. Germline-derived CDR1 and CDR2 are SNHLY and FYNNEI.

The chain links TRBV6-1 to TRBJ2-7; the D gene is possibly TRBD1 (5 bases). The V gene's germline CDR1 is MNHNS and CDR2 SASEGT. V was trimmed by 7 bases and J by 3 bases, leaving 7 bases between them. CDR3 length equals 11 residues. DNA of the CDR3: TGTGCCAGCAAGGGGAACTACGAGCAGTACTTC. Translating it yields CASKGNYEQYF.

The chain combines TRBV30 with TRBJ1-4; no reliable D call. Germline V CDR1 and CDR2: GTSNPN, SVGIG (reference sequence). The ends were cut back, 3 bases at V and 0 bases at J, with 11 bases in the middle. CDR3 length equals 15 residues. CDR3 protein: CAWREVGATNEKLFF. CDR3 in DNA: TGTGCCTGGAGGGAGGTCGGGGCAACTAATGAAAAACTGTTTTTT.

The V and J genes are TRBV11-1 and TRBJ2-1; D not resolved. The ends were cut back, 0 bases at V and 6 bases at J, with 12 bases in the middle. CDR3 length: 15 residues. CDR1 and CDR2 from the germline V gene are SGHAT and FQDESV (reference sequence). The CDR3 region has the DNA TGTGCCAGCAGCTTAGCGCTTAGGGAAGGCAATGAGCAGTTCTTC. As protein: CASSLALREGNEQFF. Drawing the rest from reference TRBV11-1 and TRBJ2-1, the complete variable domain is EAEVAQSPRYKITEKSQAVAFWCDPISGHATLYWYRQILGQGPELLVQFQDESVVDDSQLPKDRFSAERLKGVDSTLKIQPAELGDSAMYLCASSLALREGNEQFFGPGTRLTVL.

This rearrangement joins TRBV11-2 to TRBJ2-2; D is unclear. Germline V gene sequence: CDR1 SGHAT, CDR2 FQNNGV. Trimming pared 5 bases from V and 5 bases from J, leaving 6 bases between. This CDR3 is built from 12 residues. In DNA, the CDR3 is TGTGCCAGCAGCGCCCTGACCGGGGAGCTGTTTTTT. Amino acid sequence: CASSALTGELFF. Variable domain in full (rest from reference TRBV11-2 and TRBJ2-2): EAGVAQSPRYKIIEKRQSVAFWCNPISGHATLYWYQQILGQGPKLLIQFQNNGVVDDSQLPKDRFSAERLKGVDSTLKIQPAKLEDSAVYLCASSALTGELFFGEGSRLTVL.

V is TRBV6-2 or TRBV6-3 and J is TRBJ2-5, with TRBD2 matching 7 bases. Trimming cost V 5 bases and J 4 bases; bases outside gene matches: 7. The CDR3 spans 14 residues. Per the germline V gene, CDR1 is MNHEY and CDR2 is SVGEGT. The CDR3 here is CASSGASGGETQYF. CDR3 DNA: TGTGCCAGCAGTGGCGCTAGCGGAGGAGAGACCCAGTACTTC.

DNA for the CDR3: TGTGCCAGCAGCTTGACAGGGTGGAGGGTTGAGACAGATACGCAGTATTTT. Amino acids: CASSLTGWRVETDTQYF. V and J are TRBV11-3 and TRBJ2-3, with a tentative D call TRBD1 (7 bases). Trimming removed 3 bases from V and 3 bases from J, with 19 bases in between. Germline lookup yields CDR1 SGHNT and CDR2 YENEEA. CDR3 length: 17 residues.

The chain recombines TRBV18 with TRBJ2-3, with TRBD2 as a possible D gene (5 bases). The CDR3 length is 14 residues. The germline CDR1 and CDR2 sequences are KGHSH and LQKENI. V lost 2 bases to trimming and J lost 4 bases, with 10 bases between them. CDR3 nucleotide sequence: TGTGCCAGCTCACCATTCCCGGGGTCAGATACGCAGTATTTT. Translated: CASSPFPGSDTQYF.

The chain employs TRBV15 and TRBJ2-6; the D gene could be TRBD1 or TRBD2 (5 bases each). The CDR3 consists of 20 residues. Germline assignment: CDR1 LNHNV and CDR2 YYDKDF (reference sequence). V was cut by 3 bases and J by 0 bases, with 21 bases left in between. DNA for the CDR3: TGTGCCACCAGCAGCCTCGGGTCGGGGCACCCGCTCTCTGGGGCCAACGTCCTGACTTTC. Translation: CATSSLGSGHPLSGANVLTF.

This chain uses TRBV19 with TRBJ1-5; possibly TRBD1 for D (5 bases). Between the trimmed V and J ends, which lost 9 bases and 0 bases, there was a span of 15 bases. The CDR3 consists of 15 residues. Looked up from germline, CDR1 is LNHDA and CDR2 is SQIVND (reference sequence). DNA of the CDR3: TGTGCCAGCAACCCTGGGGGTTATAGCAATCAGCCCCAGCATTTT. It is translated as CASNPGGYSNQPQHF.

The V call is TRBV5-6, the J call TRBJ1-5; tentatively, D is TRBD1 (6 bases). This CDR3 contains 15 residues. Per germline, CDR1 SGHDT and CDR2 YYEEEE. Trimming took 1 base from V and 4 from J, leaving 12 bases between them. CDR3: CASSLLGAENQPQHF. CDR3 in DNA: TGTGCCAGCAGCTTGCTGGGGGCGGAGAATCAGCCCCAGCATTTT.

The chain couples TRBV20-1 to TRBJ2-2; TRBD1 matches 7 bases. Germline values: CDR1 DFQATT, CDR2 SNEGSKA (reference sequence). CDR3 length equals 14 residues. The ends lost 6 bases at V and 6 bases at J; junction bases unmatched: 10. CDR3 loop: CSARGQGWAGELFF. The CDR3 DNA reads as TGCAGTGCGAGGGGGCAGGGTTGGGCCGGGGAGCTGTTTTTT.

This clonotype occurred once. The chain has TRBV12-3 or TRBV12-4 and TRBJ1-4; no clear D gene. Trimming stripped 0 bases from V and 13 bases from J, with 15 bases between. The CDR3 is made up of 14 amino acids. Here the CDR3 DNA reads TGTGCCAGCAGTTTAGCGGGATCGGAGGTCGGACTGTTTTTT. The encoded protein is CASSLAGSEVGLFF.

V gene TRBV20-1 combines with J gene TRBJ2-3; 8 nucleotides line up with TRBD2. The ends lost 3 bases at V and 0 bases at J; junction bases unmatched: 2. Germline CDR1 DFQATT, CDR2 SNEGSKA (reference sequence). The CDR3 is 14 residues long. As DNA, the CDR3 is TGCAGTGCTAGGCGGGGGGCAAGCACAGATACGCAGTATTTT. It codes for CSARRGASTDTQYF.

The chain recombines TRBV5-6 with TRBJ2-1; 8 bases match TRBD2. There are 14 residues in the CDR3. J was trimmed by 8 bases and V by 3 bases; bases with no gene match: 7. CDR1 and CDR2 (germline): SGHDT, YYEEEE. Here the CDR3 DNA reads TGTGCCAGCAGCTCCGGGGGGGCCTGGGATGAGCAGTTCTTC. Amino acids: CASSSGGAWDEQFF.

This clonotype was seen once. The CDR3 sequence: CASRGPPEQPQHF. Here the CDR3 DNA reads TGTGCCAGCAGAGGTCCCCCGGAACAGCCCCAGCATTTT. The gene calls are TRBV2 and TRBJ1-5; D ambiguous. Trimming pared 6 bases from V and 7 bases from J, leaving 13 bases between. The CDR3 runs to 13 residues. CDR1 SNHLY and CDR2 FYNNEI come from the germline V gene.

CDR3 amino acids: CASSVSGQQTYGYTF. The CDR3 nucleotides read TGTGCCAGCAGCGTCTCGGGACAGCAGACCTATGGCTACACCTTC. V is TRBV7-3 and J is TRBJ1-2, with 7 bases matching TRBD1. CDR1 and CDR2 (germline): SGHTA, FQGTGA. The J segment lost 4 bases and the V segment lost 5 bases, leaving 10 bases of the junction unmatched. The CDR3 runs 15 residues.

The chain recombines TRBV7-9 with TRBJ2-3, with 7 nucleotides matching TRBD1. Per germline, CDR1 SEHNR and CDR2 FQNEAQ (reference sequence). This CDR3 region has 12 residues. J gave up 8 bases and V 1 base, and 0 bases lay outside the gene matches. Written as DNA, the CDR3 is TGTGCCAGCAGCTTAGACAGGGGTACGCAGTATTTT. Protein: CASSLDRGTQYF.

The chain uses TRBV29-1 and TRBJ1-1, with 8 bases that match TRBD1. The germline V gene encodes CDR1 SQVTM and CDR2 ANQGSEA. This CDR3 spans 11 amino acids. V lost 3 bases, J lost 7 bases, and 1 base stayed unmatched. The CDR3 protein is CSVDRGHEAFF. For the CDR3, the DNA is TGCAGCGTTGACAGGGGGCATGAAGCTTTCTTT.

This clonotype was seen once. V and J are TRBV20-1 and TRBJ2-3, with 7 bases matching TRBD2. The CDR3 runs to 14 residues. CDR1 DFQATT and CDR2 SNEGSKA come from the germline V gene (reference sequence). The trim removed 6 bases at V and 0 bases at J, leaving 6 bases unmatched. CDR3 nucleotide sequence: TGCAGTGCCAAAGGACTAGTAAGCACAGATACGCAGTATTTT. Its protein is CSAKGLVSTDTQYF.